The rows below give T cell receptor beta chains drawn from one sample of a study of cytomegalovirus exposure and HLA in healthy donors. Data came from immunoSEQ multiplex PCR; TCRdb stores just in-frame clones and leaves some out. Here the sample spans roughly 190,000 clones, 86% being singletons. The material sequenced was PBMCs. The receptors here all came from a young man in good health and CMV-seropositive. Both conserved end residues are part of each CDR3. Fields, in order: CDR3 DNA, CDR3 protein, V gene, clone size, J gene, D gene. A D gene is named only where the DNA matches it firmly. Some rows have no size entry. The others give once, few or many, or a class for an expanded clone.

CDR3 DNA: TGTGCCAGCAGGACCAGCACAGATACGCAGTATTTT; CDR3 protein: CASRTSTDTQYF; V gene: TRBV7-9; clone size: NA; J gene: TRBJ2-3; D gene: NA
CDR3 DNA: TGTGCCAGCAGGTTGGCGGGAAATGACTATGGCTACACCTTC; CDR3 protein: CASRLAGNDYGYTF; V gene: TRBV28; clone size: NA; J gene: TRBJ1-2; D gene: NA
CDR3 DNA: TGTGCCAGCAGTTTAGACTCTGGGGCCAACGTCCTGACTTTC; CDR3 protein: CASSLDSGANVLTF; V gene: TRBV27; clone size: NA; J gene: TRBJ2-6; D gene: NA
CDR3 DNA: TGTGCCAGCAGCTTTGCAGGGGTAGTCACTGAAGCTTTCTTT; CDR3 protein: CASSFAGVVTEAFF; V gene: TRBV5-4; clone size: NA; J gene: TRBJ1-1; D gene: NA
CDR3 DNA: TGTGCCAGCAGCTTAAACCCGGGACACAAGGATGGCTACACCTTC; CDR3 protein: CASSLNPGHKDGYTF; V gene: TRBV7-3; clone size: NA; J gene: TRBJ1-2; D gene: NA
CDR3 DNA: TGTGCCAGCTCACCACAACGTGGAGACGGCGGGGAGCTGTTTTTT; CDR3 protein: CASSPQRGDGGELFF; V gene: TRBV18; clone size: NA; J gene: TRBJ2-2; D gene: NA
CDR3 DNA: TGCGCCAGCAGCCAAGATTGCCCGGAACCGGGCCTTTACGAGCAGTACTTC; CDR3 protein: CASSQDCPEPGLYEQYF; V gene: TRBV4-3; clone size: NA; J gene: TRBJ2-7; D gene: NA
CDR3 DNA: TGTGCCAGCAGCTTGGGACGGACGTTTAGAGGCTACACCTTC; CDR3 protein: CASSLGRTFRGYTF; V gene: TRBV5-6; clone size: NA; J gene: TRBJ1-2; D gene: NA
CDR3 DNA: TGCAGCGCTGGGAGGAGGGAGACGGATGGCTACACCTTC; CDR3 protein: CSAGRRETDGYTF; V gene: TRBV29-1; clone size: NA; J gene: TRBJ1-2; D gene: NA
CDR3 DNA: TGTGCCAGCTCACAGGGGGCGAACACTGAAGCTTTCTTT; CDR3 protein: CASSQGANTEAFF; V gene: TRBV18; clone size: NA; J gene: TRBJ1-1; D gene: TRBD1
CDR3 DNA: TGTGCCTACCCGGACCGATCCTCTGGAAACACCATATATTTT; CDR3 protein: CAYPDRSSGNTIYF; V gene: TRBV30; clone size: once; J gene: TRBJ1-3; D gene: NA
CDR3 DNA: TGCGCCAGCAGCCAAACGATCGGCTCTGGAAACACCATATATTTT; CDR3 protein: CASSQTIGSGNTIYF; V gene: TRBV4-1; clone size: NA; J gene: TRBJ1-3; D gene: NA
CDR3 DNA: TGTGCCAGCAGCTTAGAGGTCGGTAATGAAAAACTGTTTTTT; CDR3 protein: CASSLEVGNEKLFF; V gene: TRBV5-4; clone size: NA; J gene: TRBJ1-4; D gene: NA
CDR3 DNA: TGTGCCAGCAGCTTGGGCGGGGTTACCAATGAGCAGTTCTTC; CDR3 protein: CASSLGGVTNEQFF; V gene: TRBV5-4; clone size: NA; J gene: TRBJ2-1; D gene: NA
CDR3 DNA: TGTGCCAGCAGCTTGAGGACAGGGATACAAGAGACCCAGTACTTC; CDR3 protein: CASSLRTGIQETQYF; V gene: TRBV5-6; clone size: NA; J gene: TRBJ2-5; D gene: TRBD1
CDR3 DNA: TGTGCCAGCAGTTCGGGACAGCTTGGAAACACCATATATTTT; CDR3 protein: CASSSGQLGNTIYF; V gene: TRBV6-5; clone size: NA; J gene: TRBJ1-3; D gene: TRBD1
CDR3 DNA: TGTGCCAGCAGCGCTGGAGACTTGAATGAGCAGTTCTTC; CDR3 protein: CASSAGDLNEQFF; V gene: TRBV9; clone size: NA; J gene: TRBJ2-1; D gene: NA
CDR3 DNA: TGTGCCAGCAGTTTACCTGGGGTCCGTACGCAGTATTTT; CDR3 protein: CASSLPGVRTQYF; V gene: TRBV28; clone size: NA; J gene: TRBJ2-3; D gene: NA
CDR3 DNA: TGCAGCGTTGAATCCGGTCGCACTGAAGCTTTCTTT; CDR3 protein: CSVESGRTEAFF; V gene: TRBV29-1; clone size: NA; J gene: TRBJ1-1; D gene: NA
CDR3 DNA: TGCGCCAGCAGCTTGCGGATGCAGGGCCGTAATGAAAAACTGTTTTTT; CDR3 protein: CASSLRMQGRNEKLFF; V gene: TRBV5-1; clone size: NA; J gene: TRBJ1-4; D gene: NA
CDR3 DNA: TGTGCCAGCAGCTTATTAGCGGGCAACAATGAGCAGTTCTTC; CDR3 protein: CASSLLAGNNEQFF; V gene: TRBV7-6; clone size: NA; J gene: TRBJ2-1; D gene: TRBD2